One and the same sample provided the 9 T cell receptor beta chains below, sequenced in a study of identical twins. From the 5' RACE reads, TCRdb called clonotypes with MiXCR, one entry per CDR3 protein. The sample carries 250,000 to 300,000 distinct CDR3 sequences, about 8.9% recorded once. The data also belong to a second study, concerning yellow fever vaccine responses in identical twins.

Sequencing used CD8+ T cells sorted from blood. These receptors all come from a woman aged 18-35 years in good health.

The chain couples TRBV20-1 to TRBJ2-3; a weak D match, TRBD2 (6 bases). Trimming removed 6 bases from V and 5 bases from J, with 15 bases in between. Germline CDR1 reads DFQATT; CDR2 reads SNEGSKA (reference sequence). CDR3 size: 13 residues. CDR3 nucleotide sequence: TGCAGTGCGAGGGGACTGGGCGAAGATACGCAGTATTTT. Residues: CSARGLGEDTQYF.

This clonotype turned up a few times. The chain carries TRBV4-3 and TRBJ2-6; D may be TRBD1 (5 bases). The CDR3 is 18 residues long. Between the trimmed V and J ends, which lost 5 bases and 0 bases, there was a span of 17 bases. The germline gives CDR1 LGHNA, CDR2 YSLEER. The CDR3, as DNA: TGCGCCAGCAGCAAATCATTAGGACAAATCTCTGGGGCCAACGTCCTGACTTTC. Amino acid sequence: CASSKSLGQISGANVLTF.

This sequence joins TRBV4-3 and TRBJ2-1; 7 nucleotides match TRBD1. Germline trimming cut 0 bases from V and 8 bases from J; bases unmatched to any gene: 4. Per germline, CDR1 LGHNA and CDR2 YSLEER. The CDR3 totals 14 residues. In nucleotides, the CDR3 is TGCGCCAGCAGCCAAGATCTAAGGGGGCATGAGCAGTTCTTC. This encodes CASSQDLRGHEQFF.

This chain links TRBV27 with TRBJ1-5; TRBD1 might be the D (6 bases). With 5 bases removed from V and 4 bases from J, the gap between germline ends came to 9 bases. Per germline, CDR1 MNHEY and CDR2 SMNVEV (reference sequence). The CDR3 runs 13 residues. The CDR3, as DNA: TGTGCCAGCAGTAATACAGGGAATCAGCCCCAGCATTTT. Encoded protein: CASSNTGNQPQHF.

This chain uses TRBV10-3 with TRBJ2-3; 8 bases match TRBD2. The CDR3 has 16 amino acids. The V and J ends lost 2 bases and 2 bases, in that order; junction bases with no gene match: 6. Germline CDR1 and CDR2: ENHRY and SYGVKD. Written as DNA, the CDR3 is TGTGCCATCAGTGAGCTTAGCGGGGCTAACACAGATACGCAGTATTTT. Translation gives CAISELSGANTDTQYF.

The genes are TRBV5-1 and TRBJ2-3; the D is unclear. CDR1 is SGHRS, CDR2 YFSETQ, per germline. The V and J ends lost 0 bases and 0 bases respectively, with 11 bases between them. This CDR3 spans 16 amino acids. The CDR3 DNA is TGCGCCAGCAGCTTGGATGGCGGCACTAGCACAGATACGCAGTATTTT. Translated: CASSLDGGTSTDTQYF. The full variable domain, in which reference TRBV5-1 and TRBJ2-3 provide the parts outside the CDR3, is KAGVTQTPRYLIKTRGQQVTLSCSPISGHRSVSWYQQTPGQGLQFLFEYFSETQRNKGNFPGRFSGRQFSNSRSEMNVSTLELGDSALYLCASSLDGGTSTDTQYFGPGTRLTVL.

The sample holds a few counts of this clonotype. The V call is TRBV5-6, the J call TRBJ1-4, with D maybe TRBD1 (6 bases). This CDR3 comprises 15 residues. From germline, CDR1 is SGHDT and CDR2 YYEEEE. V lost 5 bases, J lost 7 bases, and 18 bases lay in between. CDR3 DNA: TGTGCCAGCAGTTATGGGGGGGCACCCTTTGAAAAACTGTTTTTT. This encodes CASSYGGAPFEKLFF.

This chain uses TRBV5-5 with TRBJ2-7; 10 bases are a match to TRBD1. Germline CDR1 reads SGHKS; CDR2 reads YYEKEE (reference sequence). The CDR3 spans 16 residues. V shed 2 bases, J shed 3 bases, and the junction held 8 bases outside the gene matches. CDR3: CASSFNGQGGGYEQYF. In DNA, the CDR3 is TGTGCCAGCAGCTTTAACGGACAGGGGGGTGGCTACGAGCAGTACTTC.

V and J are TRBV7-9 and TRBJ2-7, with unresolved D. Germline CDR1 is SEHNR and CDR2 is FQNEAQ (reference sequence). Trimming stripped 1 base from V and 4 bases from J, with 8 bases between. CDR3 length equals 13 residues. The CDR3 DNA sequence: TGTGCCAGCAGCTTAGATGGAGAGTACGAGCAGTACTTC. Its protein is CASSLDGEYEQYF.